This TCR beta chain originates from a study of human T cells and chemical hapten exposure. About the study: Affected patients, primarily female, had alopecia areata, totalis or universalis.

The ends lost 5 bases at V and 5 bases at J; junction bases unmatched: 12. The germline V gene encodes CDR1 DFQATT and CDR2 SNEGSKA (reference sequence). The CDR3 has 15 amino acids. What the library attached to individual cDNA molecules were unique molecular identifiers. TCRdb ran MiXCR on the RACE reads and lists one entry per CDR3 protein. There are about 35,000 distinct CDR3 sequences in the sample; 5.5% to 7.5% occur only once, and around 8.4% lies in the top ten. With respect to this clonotype: The target antigen is unknown.

Whole-study findings and limits: Counts of expanded TCRs at PT1 were positively correlated with patch test score.

The time point is: patch test 1, 2 weeks after DPC sensitization. Stated treatment: therapeutic diphenylcyclopropenone sensitization with weekly scalp DPC. Sequencing started from total RNA isolated from unfractionated whole blood. This specimen consisted of whole blood, obtained in connection with sensitization to the hapten diphenylcyclopropenone (DPC). The sequence was obtained from a woman aged 30 to 39 with alopecia areata. Some clones in this sample may be carry-over from other donors' samples. The genes are TRBV20-1 and TRBJ2-7, with TRBD1 matching over 10 bases. The CDR3 sequence: CSAWNARDRGHEQYF. CDR3 sequence (DNA): TGCAGTGCTTGGAACGCCCGGGACAGGGGTCACGAGCAGTACTTC.